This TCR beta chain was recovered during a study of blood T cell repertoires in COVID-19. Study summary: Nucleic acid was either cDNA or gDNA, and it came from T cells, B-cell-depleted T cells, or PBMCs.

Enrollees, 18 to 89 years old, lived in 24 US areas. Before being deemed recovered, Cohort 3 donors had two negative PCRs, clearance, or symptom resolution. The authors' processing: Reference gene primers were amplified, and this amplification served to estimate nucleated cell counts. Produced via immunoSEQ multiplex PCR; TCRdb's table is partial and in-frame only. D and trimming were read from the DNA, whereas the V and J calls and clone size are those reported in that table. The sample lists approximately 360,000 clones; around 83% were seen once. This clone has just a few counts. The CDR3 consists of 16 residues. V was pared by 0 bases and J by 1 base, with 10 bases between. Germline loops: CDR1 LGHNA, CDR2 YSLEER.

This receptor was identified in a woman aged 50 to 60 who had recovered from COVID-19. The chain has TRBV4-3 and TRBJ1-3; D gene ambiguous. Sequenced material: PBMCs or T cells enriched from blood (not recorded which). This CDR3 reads CASSQEHGSSGNTIYF. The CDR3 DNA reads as TGCGCCAGCAGCCAAGAACACGGGAGTTCTGGAAACACCATATATTTT.